This T cell receptor (beta chain) was retrieved from a study of monozygotic twins with cystic fibrosis. V gave up 3 bases and J gave up 1 base; unmatched junction bases: 7. This CDR3 region has 16 residues. Germline CDR1 and CDR2: SNHLY and FYNNEI. This table comes from immunoSEQ multiplex PCR, and its TCRdb copy is limited to in-frame clones, with some not included. The sample has around 30,000 clones; roughly 96% are singletons. Whole-study results and caveats: No link emerged between shared CDR3 counts and age, concordance or severity. J usage was most co-twin-similar in 8 of 16 pairs, V in 13.

In this sample, this clone turned up once. The antigen remains unidentified. The specimen sequenced was blood. V gene TRBV2 combines with J gene TRBJ1-1; 8 positions agree with TRBD1. The TCR originated in a girl aged 2 to 9 with cystic fibrosis. This chain's CDR3 is CASSDGARGRNTEAFF. In nucleotides, the CDR3 is TGTGCCAGCAGTGATGGGGCCAGGGGGCGGAACACTGAAGCTTTCTTT.